These 8 T cell receptor beta chains were sequenced from one sample in a study of T cell responses to AZD1222 COVID-19 vaccine. Profiled with immunoSEQ multiplex PCR; TCRdb holds only in-frame clones, not every one. The data show roughly 140,000 clones, roughly nine tenths seen once. The sequencing used peripheral blood, collected 28 days after the second AZD1222 dose. The source of these receptors is an adult who received the AZD1222 COVID-19 vaccine.

The J gene is TRBJ2-1, the V gene TRBV19; the match to TRBD1 covers 7 bases. Germline lookup yields CDR1 LNHDA and CDR2 SQIVND (reference sequence). The V and J ends lost 5 bases and 3 bases, in that order; junction bases with no gene match: 4. The CDR3 has 14 amino acids. The CDR3: CASSWGTDYNEQFF. For the CDR3, the DNA is TGTGCCAGTAGTTGGGGGACAGACTACAATGAGCAGTTCTTC. Full variable domain (outside the CDR3, taken from reference TRBV19 and TRBJ2-1): DGGITQSPKYLFRKEGQNVTLSCEQNLNHDAMYWYRQDPGQGLRLIYYSQIVNDFQKGDIAEGYSVSREKKESFPLTVTSAQKNPTAFYLCASSWGTDYNEQFFGPGTRLTVL.

The gene calls are TRBV6-6 and TRBJ1-2, with D perhaps matching TRBD1 (6 bases). The germline gives CDR1 MNHNY, CDR2 SVGAGI (reference sequence). The CDR3 has 16 residues. V lost 6 bases and J 2 bases, leaving 19 bases between the germline ends. The CDR3 nucleotides are TGTGCCAGCAGGCCGGGCCGGGACACTATAAACTATGGCTACACCTTC. This sequence encodes CASRPGRDTINYGYTF.

The J gene is TRBJ2-2, the V gene TRBV19; D is unresolved. The CDR3 is 13 residues long. Deletions cut 1 base from V and 6 bases from J, with 6 bases between. Per the germline V gene, CDR1 is LNHDA and CDR2 is SQIVND (reference sequence). The CDR3 sequence is CASSIAGPGELFF. CDR3 in DNA: TGTGCCAGTAGTATAGCCGGCCCCGGGGAGCTGTTTTTT. Together with reference TRBV19 and TRBJ2-2, the CDR3 gives the full variable domain: DGGITQSPKYLFRKEGQNVTLSCEQNLNHDAMYWYRQDPGQGLRLIYYSQIVNDFQKGDIAEGYSVSREKKESFPLTVTSAQKNPTAFYLCASSIAGPGELFFGEGSRLTVL.

V gene TRBV6-4 combines with J gene TRBJ2-1, with TRBD2 as a possible D gene (5 bases). Germline values: CDR1 MRHNA, CDR2 SNTAGT. Trimming shortened V by 4 bases and J by 1 base, and 14 bases separated the two germline ends. CDR3 length equals 16 residues. The CDR3 DNA is TGTGCCAGCAGTGCACGCGTGGCGGGTTCCTACAATGAGCAGTTCTTC. Translating it yields CASSARVAGSYNEQFF.

The chain uses TRBV27 and TRBJ1-1; D possibly corresponds to TRBD1 (5 bases). Germline loops: CDR1 MNHEY, CDR2 SMNVEV (reference sequence). V lost 3 bases and J 4 bases, leaving 12 bases between the germline ends. The CDR3 is 14 amino acids. Here the CDR3 DNA reads TGTGCCAGCAGTTTGTGGCAGGGATCCACTGAAGCTTTCTTT. It is translated as CASSLWQGSTEAFF.

This CDR3 reads CASSPRTSGSYNEQFF. CDR3 in DNA: TGTGCCAGCAGCCCCAGGACTAGCGGTTCCTACAATGAGCAGTTCTTC. V usage is TRBV7-2 and J usage is TRBJ2-1; 10 nucleotides line up with TRBD2. Unmatched junction bases numbered 5, after V lost 5 bases and J lost 1 base. CDR3 length: 16 residues. Looked up from germline, CDR1 is SGHTA and CDR2 is FQGNSA.

The rearrangement links TRBV5-1 to TRBJ1-1, with D perhaps TRBD1 (5 bases). The V gene lost 2 bases and the J gene lost 1 base, with 6 bases spanning the gap. Looked up from germline, CDR1 is SGHRS and CDR2 is YFSETQ. CDR3 length: 13 amino acids. CDR3 sequence reads: CASSFGQNTEAFF. The CDR3 DNA reads TGCGCCAGCAGCTTCGGACAGAACACTGAAGCTTTCTTT.

The chain links TRBV19 to TRBJ1-5, with 8 bases fitting TRBD1. This CDR3 contains 15 residues. The germline V gene encodes CDR1 LNHDA and CDR2 SQIVND (reference sequence). Germline trimming cut 5 bases from V and 4 bases from J; bases unmatched to any gene: 7. The CDR3: CASSSGQVGNQPQHF. CDR3 bases: TGTGCCAGTAGTTCGGGACAGGTAGGGAATCAGCCCCAGCATTTT.